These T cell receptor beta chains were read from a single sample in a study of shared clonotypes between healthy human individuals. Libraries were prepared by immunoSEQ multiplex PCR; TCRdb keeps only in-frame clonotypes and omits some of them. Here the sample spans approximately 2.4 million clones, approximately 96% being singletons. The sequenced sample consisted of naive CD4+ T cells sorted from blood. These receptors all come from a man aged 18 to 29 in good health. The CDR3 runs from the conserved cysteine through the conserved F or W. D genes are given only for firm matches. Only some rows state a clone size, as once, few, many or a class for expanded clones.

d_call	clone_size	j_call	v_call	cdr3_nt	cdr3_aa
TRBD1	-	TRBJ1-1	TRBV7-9	TGTGCCAGCAGCGCCGGGACAGGGGGCTTGGGAACTGAAGCTTTCTTT	CASSAGTGGLGTEAFF
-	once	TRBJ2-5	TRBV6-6	TGTGCCAGCAGTTACAAGGCTCCCCGTGCACAAGAGACCCAGTACTTC	CASSYKAPRAQETQYF
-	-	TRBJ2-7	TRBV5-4	TGTGCCAGCAGCTTGGGACTCGGTAGGGAGCAGTACTTC	CASSLGLGREQYF
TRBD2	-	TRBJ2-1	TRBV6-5	TGTGCCAGCAGTTACTCGACGGCTAGCGGTTACAATGAGCAGTTCTTC	CASSYSTASGYNEQFF
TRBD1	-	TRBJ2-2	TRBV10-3	TGTGCCACCGCGTCAGGGGGACAGAACACCGGGGAGCTGTTTTTT	CATASGGQNTGELFF
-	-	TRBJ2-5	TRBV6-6	TGTGCCAGCAGTTACTCTCGCAGCCAAGAGACCCAGTACTTC	CASSYSRSQETQYF
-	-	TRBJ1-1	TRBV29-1	TGCAGCGTTGTAGTGACGAACACTGAAGCTTTCTTT	CSVVVTNTEAFF
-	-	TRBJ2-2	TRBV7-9	TGTGCCAGCAGCTTAAAATCGAACACCGGGGAGCTGTTTTTT	CASSLKSNTGELFF
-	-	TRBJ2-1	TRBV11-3	TGTGCCAGCAGCCATGGCCTCGGTCCCCCTAATGAGCAGTTCTTC	CASSHGLGPPNEQFF
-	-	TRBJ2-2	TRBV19	TGTGCCAGTAGTATAGAGTGGGGGATTGCCGGGGAGCTGTTTTTT	CASSIEWGIAGELFF
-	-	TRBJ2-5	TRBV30	TGTGCCTGGAGTCGGGACTCTAAAGAGACCCAGTACTTC	CAWSRDSKETQYF
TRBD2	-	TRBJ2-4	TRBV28	TGTGCCAGCAGTTTTGTCAGACTAGCGGGGGGATCCAAAAACATTCAGTACTTC	CASSFVRLAGGSKNIQYF
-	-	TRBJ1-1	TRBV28	TGTGCCAGCAGTTTAATTATACCGGGGAACACTGAAGCTTTCTTT	CASSLIIPGNTEAFF
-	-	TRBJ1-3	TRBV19	TGTGCCAGTAGTACGTCGGACGGAAACACCATATATTTT	CASSTSDGNTIYF
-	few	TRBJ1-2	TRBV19	TGTGCCAGTAGTCGCGTGGCAAACTATGGCTACACCTTC	CASSRVANYGYTF
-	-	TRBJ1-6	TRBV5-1	TGCGCCAGCAGCCGGAGAGGCGGCGACTATAATTCACCCCTCCACTTT	CASSRRGGDYNSPLHF
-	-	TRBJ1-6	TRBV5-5	TGTGCCAGCAGCTTGCCGAGCTCCTATAATTCACCCCTCCACTTT	CASSLPSSYNSPLHF
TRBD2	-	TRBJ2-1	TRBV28	TGTGCCAGCAGTCCGCGACTAGCGGGGTACAATGAGCAGTTCTTC	CASSPRLAGYNEQFF
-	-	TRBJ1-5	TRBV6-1	TGTGCCAGCAGTGCAAAGGGAGGGTTAGGTCAGCCCCAGCATTTT	CASSAKGGLGQPQHF
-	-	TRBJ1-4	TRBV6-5	TGTGCCAGCAGGGACCTCGGAGGTGGAGAAAAACTGTTTTTT	CASRDLGGGEKLFF
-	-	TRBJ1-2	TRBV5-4	TGTGCCAGCAGCGCTTCCAACTATGGCTACACCTTC	CASSASNYGYTF
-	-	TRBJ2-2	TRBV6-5	TGTGCCAGCAGTTACGGGATAGGGGTTATCGGGGAGCTGTTTTTT	CASSYGIGVIGELFF
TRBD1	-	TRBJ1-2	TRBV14	TGTGCCAGCAGCGAAGGAGGGACAGGGACTTCTTATCGCTATGGCTACACCTTC	CASSEGGTGTSYRYGYTF
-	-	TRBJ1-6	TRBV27	TGTGCCAGCAGGAGGGAGTCCTATAATTCACCCCTCCACTTT	CASRRESYNSPLHF
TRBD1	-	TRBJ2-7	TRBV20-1	TGCAGTGCTGGAGCAATGGGACAGGGTCACTTC	CSAGAMGQGHF
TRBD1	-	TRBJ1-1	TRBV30	TGTGCCTGGACAACTGCAGGGGGCGCTGGGGCTGAAGCTTTCTTT	CAWTTAGGAGAEAFF
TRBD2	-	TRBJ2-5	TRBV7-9	TGTGCCAGCAGCTATCTAGCGGGGGGGCACGAGACCCAGTACTTC	CASSYLAGGHETQYF
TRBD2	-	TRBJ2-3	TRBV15	TGTGCCACCAGCAGAGAACTAGCGGGGGGGCGCACAGATACGCAGTATTTT	CATSRELAGGRTDTQYF
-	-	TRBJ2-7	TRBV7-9	TGTGCCAGCAGCTTAGACAGCAGCTCCTACGAGCAGTACTTC	CASSLDSSSYEQYF
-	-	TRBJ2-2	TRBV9	TGTGCCAGCAGCGCCGACGCGAACACCGGGGAGCTGTTTTTT	CASSADANTGELFF